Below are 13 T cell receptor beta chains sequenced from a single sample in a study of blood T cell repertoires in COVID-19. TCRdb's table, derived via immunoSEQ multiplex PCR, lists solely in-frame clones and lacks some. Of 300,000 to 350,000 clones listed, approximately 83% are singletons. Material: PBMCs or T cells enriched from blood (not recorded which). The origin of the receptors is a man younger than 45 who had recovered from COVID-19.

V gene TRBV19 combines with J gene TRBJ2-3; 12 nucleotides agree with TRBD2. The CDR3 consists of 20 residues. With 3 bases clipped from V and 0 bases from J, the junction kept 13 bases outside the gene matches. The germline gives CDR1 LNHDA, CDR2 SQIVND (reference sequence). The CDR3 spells CASSIGLAGGLSVSTDTQYF. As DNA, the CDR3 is TGTGCCAGTAGTATCGGCCTAGCGGGGGGGCTCTCCGTCAGCACAGATACGCAGTATTTT.

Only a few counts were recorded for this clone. The CDR3, as DNA: TGTGCCAGCAGTTTCACAGGGTTTGGCTACACCTTC. Translating gives CASSFTGFGYTF. The chain carries TRBV12-3 or TRBV12-4 and TRBJ1-2, with D possibly matching TRBD1 (6 bases). Trimming took off 3 bases at V and 7 bases at J, with 9 bases between the two ends. The CDR3 contains 12 residues.

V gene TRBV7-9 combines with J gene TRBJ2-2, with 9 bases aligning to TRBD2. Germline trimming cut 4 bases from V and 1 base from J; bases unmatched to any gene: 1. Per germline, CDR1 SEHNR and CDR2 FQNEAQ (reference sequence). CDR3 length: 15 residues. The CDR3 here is CASSSLAGNTGELFF. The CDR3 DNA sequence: TGTGCCAGCAGCTCACTAGCGGGGAACACCGGGGAGCTGTTTTTT.

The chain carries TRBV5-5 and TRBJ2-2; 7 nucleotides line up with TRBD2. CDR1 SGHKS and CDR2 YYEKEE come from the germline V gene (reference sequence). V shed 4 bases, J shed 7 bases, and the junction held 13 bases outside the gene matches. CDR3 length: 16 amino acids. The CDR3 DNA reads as TGTGCCAGCAGCCCCTCTTCCGGGGGGTTGAGCGGGGAGCTGTTTTTT. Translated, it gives CASSPSSGGLSGELFF.

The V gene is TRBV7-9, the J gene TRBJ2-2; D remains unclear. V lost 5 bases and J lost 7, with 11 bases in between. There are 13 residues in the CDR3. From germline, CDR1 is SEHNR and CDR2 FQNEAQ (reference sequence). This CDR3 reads CASSPQAIGELFF. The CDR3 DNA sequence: TGTGCCAGCAGCCCCCAGGCAATCGGGGAGCTGTTTTTT.

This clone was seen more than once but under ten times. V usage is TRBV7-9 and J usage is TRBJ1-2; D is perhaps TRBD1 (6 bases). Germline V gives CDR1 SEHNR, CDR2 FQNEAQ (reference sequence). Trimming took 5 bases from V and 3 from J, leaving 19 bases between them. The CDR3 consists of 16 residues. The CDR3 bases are TGTGCCAGCAGCCCACAAGACAGGATCGTAGACTATGGCTACACCTTC. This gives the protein CASSPQDRIVDYGYTF. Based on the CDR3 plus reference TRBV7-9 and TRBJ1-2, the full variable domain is DTGVSQNPRHKITKRGQNVTFRCDPISEHNRLYWYRQTLGQGPEFLTYFQNEAQLEKSRLLSDRFSAERPKGSFSTLEIQRTEQGDSAMYLCASSPQDRIVDYGYTFGSGTRLTVV.

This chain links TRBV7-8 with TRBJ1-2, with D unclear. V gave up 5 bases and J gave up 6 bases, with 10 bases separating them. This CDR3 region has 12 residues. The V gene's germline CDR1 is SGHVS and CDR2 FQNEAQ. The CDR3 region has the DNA TGTGCCAGCAGCCGATGGACTAATGGCTACACCTTC. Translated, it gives CASSRWTNGYTF.

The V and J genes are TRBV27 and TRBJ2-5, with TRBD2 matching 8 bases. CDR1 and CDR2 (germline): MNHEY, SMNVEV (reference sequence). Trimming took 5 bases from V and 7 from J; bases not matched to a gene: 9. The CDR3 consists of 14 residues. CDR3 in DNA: TGTGCCAGCAGTCTTTCCGGGGGGGTCTTGACCCAGTACTTC. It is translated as CASSLSGGVLTQYF.

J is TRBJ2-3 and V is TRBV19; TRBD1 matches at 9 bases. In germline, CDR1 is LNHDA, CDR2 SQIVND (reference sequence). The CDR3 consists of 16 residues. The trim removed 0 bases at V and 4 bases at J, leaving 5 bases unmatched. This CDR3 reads CASSIDITGGADTQYF. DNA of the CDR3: TGTGCCAGTAGTATAGATATAACAGGGGGCGCAGATACGCAGTATTTT.

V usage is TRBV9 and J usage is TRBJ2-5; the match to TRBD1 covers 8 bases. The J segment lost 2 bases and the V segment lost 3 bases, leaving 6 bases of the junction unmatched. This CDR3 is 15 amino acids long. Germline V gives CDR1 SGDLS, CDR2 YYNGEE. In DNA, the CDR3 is TGTGCCAGCAGCGATGGACAGGGAAGGCAAGAGACCCAGTACTTC. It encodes CASSDGQGRQETQYF.

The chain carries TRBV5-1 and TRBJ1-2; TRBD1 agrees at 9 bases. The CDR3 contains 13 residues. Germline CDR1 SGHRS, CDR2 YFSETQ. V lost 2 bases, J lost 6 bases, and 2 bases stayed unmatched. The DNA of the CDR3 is TGCGCCAGCAGCTTTGGGACAGGGAATGGCTACACCTTC. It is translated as CASSFGTGNGYTF. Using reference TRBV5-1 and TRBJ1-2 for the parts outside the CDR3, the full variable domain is KAGVTQTPRYLIKTRGQQVTLSCSPISGHRSVSWYQQTPGQGLQFLFEYFSETQRNKGNFPGRFSGRQFSNSRSEMNVSTLELGDSALYLCASSFGTGNGYTFGSGTRLTVV.

The CDR3 loop reads CASGKDPGGSNEQFF. CDR3 DNA: TGCGCCAGCGGCAAGGACCCCGGGGGTAGCAATGAGCAGTTCTTC. The V gene is TRBV5-1, the J gene TRBJ2-1, with a weak D call TRBD2 (6 bases). Trimming took 7 bases from V and 6 from J, leaving 20 bases between them. Germline CDR1 is SGHRS and CDR2 is YFSETQ. CDR3 length: 15 residues.

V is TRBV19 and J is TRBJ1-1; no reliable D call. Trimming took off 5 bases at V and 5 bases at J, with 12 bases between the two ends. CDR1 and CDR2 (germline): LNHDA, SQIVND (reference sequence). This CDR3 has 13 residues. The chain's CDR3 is CASSSLGRTEAFF. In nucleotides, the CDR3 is TGTGCCAGTAGTTCCCTCGGGAGGACTGAAGCTTTCTTT.